Detailed here is one T cell receptor (beta chain). Treatment denoted: oral pan-JAK inhibitor, 5-10 mg twice daily. The source of the sample is a study of CD8+ T cells in alopecia areata. Background on the study: A 6-month period off drug followed tofacitinib, which lasted 6 to 18 months.

The CDR3 totals 11 residues. V shed 4 bases and J shed 5 bases, with 8 bases lying between them. Germline CDR1 and CDR2: SQVTM and ANQGSEA. Reverse transcribed after extraction, RNA yielded cDNA as the sequencing template. Measured with immunoSEQ multiplex PCR; TCRdb has only the in-frame clones, and not every one. The sample has approximately 210,000 clones, around three fifths seen once. The TCR was taken from a human donor with alopecia areata. The specimen comprised CD4+ T cells sorted from blood, sampled at week 24, from a patient treated with tofacitinib. The chain is built from TRBV29-1 and TRBJ2-5; D ambiguous. The CDR3 loop is CSVGEGETQYF. In DNA form, the CDR3 reads TGCAGCGTTGGTGAAGGGGAGACCCAGTACTTC.